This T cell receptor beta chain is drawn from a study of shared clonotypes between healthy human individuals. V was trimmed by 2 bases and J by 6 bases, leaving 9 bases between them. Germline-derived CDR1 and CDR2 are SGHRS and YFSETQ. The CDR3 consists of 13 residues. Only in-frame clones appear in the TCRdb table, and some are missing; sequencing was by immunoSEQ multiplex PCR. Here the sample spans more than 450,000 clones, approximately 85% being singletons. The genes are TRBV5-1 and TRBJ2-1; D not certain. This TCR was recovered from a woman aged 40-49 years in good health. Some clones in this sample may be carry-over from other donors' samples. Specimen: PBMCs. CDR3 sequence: CASSLVARNEQFF. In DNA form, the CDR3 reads TGCGCCAGCAGCTTAGTGGCGCGCAATGAGCAGTTCTTC.